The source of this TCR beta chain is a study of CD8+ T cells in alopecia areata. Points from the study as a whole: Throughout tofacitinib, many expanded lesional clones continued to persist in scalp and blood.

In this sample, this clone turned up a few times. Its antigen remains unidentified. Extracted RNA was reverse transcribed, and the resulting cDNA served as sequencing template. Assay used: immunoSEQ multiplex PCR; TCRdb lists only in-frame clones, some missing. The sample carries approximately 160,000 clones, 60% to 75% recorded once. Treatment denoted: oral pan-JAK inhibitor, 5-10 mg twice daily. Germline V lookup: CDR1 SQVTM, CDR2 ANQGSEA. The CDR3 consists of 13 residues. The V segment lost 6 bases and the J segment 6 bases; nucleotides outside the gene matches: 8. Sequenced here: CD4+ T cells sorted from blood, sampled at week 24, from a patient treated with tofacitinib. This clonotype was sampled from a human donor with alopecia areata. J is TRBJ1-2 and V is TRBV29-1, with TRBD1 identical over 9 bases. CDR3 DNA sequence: TGCAGCGTCAGATGGACAGGGGTAAATGGCTACACCTTC. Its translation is CSVRWTGVNGYTF.